This T cell receptor beta chain was found in a study of cytomegalovirus exposure and HLA in healthy donors. V trimming: 3 bases; J trimming: 7 bases; junction bases outside the gene matches: 5. Looked up from germline, CDR1 is GTSNPN and CDR2 is SVGIG (reference sequence). The CDR3 has 14 amino acids. As for this clone: Its antigen is not known.

The PCR employed 60 Vbeta primers together with 13 Jbeta primers. TCRdb's copy holds only in-frame clones and misses some; the assay was immunoSEQ multiplex PCR. This sample has about 59,000 clones, with 83% found just once. Overall study findings and caveats: As a later analysis showed, several of the most significant clusters appeared to be linked to common viral pathogens.

The chain joins TRBV30 to TRBJ2-1; 11 bases agree with TRBD2. The sequenced material came from PBMCs. The receptor was isolated from a human donor in good health. The CDR3 here is CAWSGLAGYNEQFF. CDR3 nucleotides: TGTGCCTGGAGCGGACTAGCGGGTTATAATGAGCAGTTCTTC.